The present TCR beta chain was sequenced within a study of blood T cell repertoires in COVID-19. Study-level background: The United States, Italy and Spain were the sources of the acute and convalescent COVID-19 samples. PBMCs, B-cell-depleted T cells, or T cells provided the cDNA or gDNA that made up the material.

In the original analysis: Reference gene primer amplification gave nucleated cell count estimates. Sequencing used immunoSEQ multiplex PCR; TCRdb keeps in-frame clones, though not all of them. Clone size and the V and J calls come from that table; the DNA yielded D and trimming. Here the sample spans about 220,000 clones, around four fifths being singletons. The CDR3 contains 13 residues. Trimming shortened V by 8 bases and J by 4 bases, and 11 bases separated the two germline ends. Per the germline V gene, CDR1 is MDHEN and CDR2 is SYDVKM. The specimen sequenced was peripheral blood. The TCR comes from a man aged 25-40 years with active or convalescent COVID-19. The chain is built from TRBV28 and TRBJ2-2; D is perhaps TRBD1 (6 bases). This CDR3 is CASLRGGTGELFF. In DNA form, the CDR3 reads TGTGCCAGCTTGAGAGGGGGCACCGGGGAGCTGTTTTTT. The complete variable domain, with remaining parts taken from reference TRBV28 and TRBJ2-2, reads DVKVTQSSRYLVKRTGEKVFLECVQDMDHENMFWYRQDPGLGLRLIYFSYDVKMKEKGDIPEGYSVSREKKERFSLILESASTNQTSMYLCASLRGGTGELFFGEGSRLTVL.